The TCR beta chain under discussion was sequenced for a study of blood T cell repertoires in COVID-19. Clones were read by immunoSEQ multiplex PCR, and TCRdb kept only the in-frame ones, dropping some. The table lists about 160,000 clones, approximately 88% of them singletons. The CDR3 extends over 15 amino acids. Germline CDR1 and CDR2: SGHTA and FQGNSA. V trimming: 4 bases; J trimming: 6 bases; junction bases outside the gene matches: 8. The source material was PBMCs or T cells enriched from blood (not recorded which). This chain connects TRBV7-2 to TRBJ1-5; 8 nucleotides agree with TRBD1. The receptor was derived from a woman in her forties or fifties who had recovered from COVID-19. In DNA form, the CDR3 reads TGTGCCAGCAGCTCGGGACAGGTTTTTGGTCAGCCCCAGCATTTT. Translating gives CASSSGQVFGQPQHF.